The 14 T cell receptor beta chains below come from one sample, sequenced in a study of cytomegalovirus exposure and HLA in healthy donors. In the PCR, 60 Vbeta and 13 Jbeta primers were used. This table comes from immunoSEQ multiplex PCR, and its TCRdb copy is limited to in-frame clones, with some not included. The table includes about 140,000 clones, over 75% detected once. The sequenced material came from PBMCs. All receptors derive from a woman in her forties or fifties in good health and CMV-seropositive.

This chain uses TRBV9 with TRBJ2-2; 7 bases fit TRBD2. The trim removed 4 bases at V and 3 bases at J, leaving 9 bases unmatched. Germline CDR1 and CDR2: SGDLS and YYNGEE. The CDR3 is 16 amino acids. The CDR3 coding sequence is TGTGCCAGCAGCACAAGTCAGCGGGGTGACACCGGGGAGCTGTTTTTT. Translated, it gives CASSTSQRGDTGELFF.

With respect to this clone: Germline and junction disagree at one end, which may indicate a read error. This chain connects TRBV7-9 to TRBJ1-2; 12 bases match TRBD1. This CDR3 comprises 16 residues. From germline, CDR1 is SEHNR and CDR2 FQNEAQ (reference sequence). CDR3 amino acids: CSSSSPAGTGGNGYTF. In nucleotides, the CDR3 is TGTTCCAGCAGCTCGCCTGCCGGGACAGGGGGCAATGGCTACACCTTC.

CDR3 sequence reads: CASSDRTIEQPQHF. CDR3 sequence (DNA): TGTGCCAGCAGTGACAGGACAATCGAGCAGCCCCAGCATTTT. The genes are TRBV2 and TRBJ1-5; D is perhaps TRBD1 (5 bases). CDR1 SNHLY and CDR2 FYNNEI come from the germline V gene. V lost 3 bases to trimming and J lost 7 bases, with 13 bases between them. This CDR3 is built from 14 residues.

This CDR3 is CASSRNPGQEGSYTF. The DNA of the CDR3 is TGTGCCAGTAGTAGGAATCCGGGACAAGAAGGTAGCTACACCTTC. J is TRBJ1-2 and V is TRBV19; weak D call: TRBD1 (6 bases). The CDR3 is made up of 15 amino acids. V gave up 4 bases and J gave up 9 bases, with 21 bases separating them. Germline V gene lookup returns CDR1 LNHDA and CDR2 SQIVND (reference sequence).

The chain has TRBV12-5 and TRBJ2-7, with D hard to call. The CDR3 is made up of 13 amino acids. The germline V gene encodes CDR1 LGHNT and CDR2 FRNRAP. V was shortened by 6 bases and J by 7 bases, with 16 bases between the two germline ends. Written as DNA, the CDR3 is TGTGCTAGTGGCTCGTCCGCAGTCCATGAGCAGTACTTC. Translated, it gives CASGSSAVHEQYF.

The CDR3 region is CASSNSAWRVQEGYTF. The CDR3, as DNA: TGTGCCAGTAGTAACAGCGCATGGAGGGTCCAAGAGGGCTACACCTTC. This chain connects TRBV19 to TRBJ1-2; no clear D gene. CDR1 and CDR2 from the germline V gene are LNHDA and SQIVND (reference sequence). With 4 bases removed from V and 8 bases from J, the gap between germline ends came to 23 bases. The CDR3 is 16 residues long. The whole variable domain, remainder taken from reference TRBV19 and TRBJ1-2, is DGGITQSPKYLFRKEGQNVTLSCEQNLNHDAMYWYRQDPGQGLRLIYYSQIVNDFQKGDIAEGYSVSREKKESFPLTVTSAQKNPTAFYLCASSNSAWRVQEGYTFGSGTRLTVV.

This clone was recorded a few times. V and J are TRBV6-1 and TRBJ1-2; D is unclear. V lost 4 bases and J lost 1, with 16 bases in between. The CDR3 extends over 16 amino acids. The germline V gene encodes CDR1 MNHNS and CDR2 SASEGT. The CDR3 here is CASSVQFPPLNYGYTF. The CDR3 DNA reads TGTGCCAGCAGTGTACAGTTCCCTCCCCTTAACTATGGCTACACCTTC.

This chain joins TRBV10-3 and TRBJ2-2, with D maybe TRBD1 (6 bases). Germline V CDR1 and CDR2: ENHRY, SYGVKD. Trimming removed 3 bases from V and 6 bases from J, with 17 bases in between. CDR3 length: 16 amino acids. This chain's CDR3 is CAISDSGARGPGELFF. The CDR3 coding sequence is TGTGCCATCAGTGATTCAGGGGCCCGGGGACCCGGGGAGCTGTTTTTT.

This clone came up a few times. The chain uses TRBV9 and TRBJ2-6; D may be TRBD2 (6 bases). From germline, CDR1 is SGDLS and CDR2 YYNGEE. This CDR3 contains 17 residues. Trimming removed 2 bases at V and 0 bases at J, with 12 bases between. The DNA of the CDR3 is TGTGCCAGCAGCGTTAGCGGAGTCTACTCTGGGGCCAACGTCCTGACTTTC. Translation: CASSVSGVYSGANVLTF.

V gene TRBV7-2 combines with J gene TRBJ2-3, with 8 bases aligning to TRBD2. Germline CDR1 SGHTA, CDR2 FQGNSA. Trimming took 5 bases from V and 0 from J; bases not matched to a gene: 4. The length of the CDR3 is 15 residues. The CDR3 sequence is CASSGTSVSTDTQYF. CDR3 nucleotides: TGTGCCAGCAGCGGGACTAGTGTCAGCACAGATACGCAGTATTTT.

V gene TRBV6-5 combines with J gene TRBJ1-2; D unresolved. Trimming stripped 5 bases from V and 4 bases from J, with 17 bases between. The CDR3 spans 15 residues. The germline V gene encodes CDR1 MNHEY and CDR2 SVGAGI. CDR3 DNA sequence: TGTGCCAGCAGTCTCCAGGCAGACCCCGGCTATGGCTACACCTTC. It translates to CASSLQADPGYGYTF.

This clone was found a few times. The V gene is TRBV5-4, the J gene TRBJ1-4; 7 positions agree with TRBD1. With 9 bases clipped from V and 5 bases from J, the junction kept 10 bases outside the gene matches. The CDR3 is made up of 14 amino acids. The germline CDR1 and CDR2 sequences are SGHNT and YYREEE (reference sequence). CDR3: CATSTGLDNEKLFF. CDR3 DNA: TGTGCCACCTCGACAGGGCTAGACAATGAAAAACTGTTTTTT.

The chain uses TRBV27 and TRBJ1-6, with D possibly TRBD1 on 5 matching bases. V was clipped by 8 bases and J by 6 bases, with 14 bases between them. The CDR3 loop spans 14 amino acids. The germline V gene encodes CDR1 MNHEY and CDR2 SMNVEV (reference sequence). In nucleotides, the CDR3 is TGTGCCAGCCGTAGACAGCTTTTTAATTCACCCCTCCACTTT. Its translation: CASRRQLFNSPLHF.

The chain couples TRBV10-3 to TRBJ2-1; TRBD2 agrees at 10 bases. Germline CDR1 and CDR2: ENHRY and SYGVKD. The CDR3 extends over 15 amino acids. With V trimmed by 3 bases and J by 9 bases, 8 bases remained unmatched. The CDR3 here is CAISEGLAGVGEQFF. CDR3 bases: TGTGCCATCAGTGAAGGGCTAGCGGGGGTAGGTGAGCAGTTCTTC.